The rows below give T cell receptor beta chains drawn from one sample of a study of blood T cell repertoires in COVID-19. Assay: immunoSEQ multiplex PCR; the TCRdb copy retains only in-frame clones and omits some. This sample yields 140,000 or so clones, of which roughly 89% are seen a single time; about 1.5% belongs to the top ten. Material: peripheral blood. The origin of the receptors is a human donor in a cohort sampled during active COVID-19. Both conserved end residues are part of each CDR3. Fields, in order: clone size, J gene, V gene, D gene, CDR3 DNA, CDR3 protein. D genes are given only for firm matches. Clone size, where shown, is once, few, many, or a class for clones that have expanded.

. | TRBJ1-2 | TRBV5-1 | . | TGCGCCAGCAGCTTGGAGGCAGGGGAATATGGCTACACCTTC | CASSLEAGEYGYTF
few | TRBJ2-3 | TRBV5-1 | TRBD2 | TGCGCCAGCAGCGCGACTAGCGGGGGGTTTCTCGGGAATACGCAGTATTTT | CASSATSGGFLGNTQYF
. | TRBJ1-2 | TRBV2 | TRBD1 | TGTGCCAGCAGTGAAGGGCAGGGGGGCTATGGCTACACCTTC | CASSEGQGGYGYTF
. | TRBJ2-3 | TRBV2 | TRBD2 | TGTGCCAGCAGCGCTGAACCCCCGGCGGGGGAGGGAGATACGCAGTATTTT | CASSAEPPAGEGDTQYF
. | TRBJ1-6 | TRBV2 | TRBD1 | TGTGCCAGCAGCAGGGACAGGGACCCCGCTAATTCACCCCTCCACTTT | CASSRDRDPANSPLHF
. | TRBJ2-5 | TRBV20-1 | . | TGCAGTGCTCAGTTACAAGAGACCCAGTACTTC | CSAQLQETQYF
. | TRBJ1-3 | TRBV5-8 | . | TGTGCCAGCAGCTTGGGGCCAGCTGGAAACACCATATATTTT | CASSLGPAGNTIYF
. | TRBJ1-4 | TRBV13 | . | TGTGCCAGCAGCCCACGACAGTTCGGGCATGAAAAACTGTTTTTT | CASSPRQFGHEKLFF
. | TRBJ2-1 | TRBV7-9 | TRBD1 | TGTGCCAGCAGCCTTGACAGGGAACGGAATGAGCAGTTCTTC | CASSLDRERNEQFF
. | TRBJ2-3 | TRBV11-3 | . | TGTGCCAGCAGCCCTGAGTTCAATTCAGATACGCAGTATTTT | CASSPEFNSDTQYF
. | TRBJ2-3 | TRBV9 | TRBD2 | TGTGCCAGCAGTGCTAGCGGGGGCACAGATACGCAGTATTTT | CASSASGGTDTQYF
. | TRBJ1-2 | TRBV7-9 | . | TGTGCCAGCAGCTTAGCGTGGAGGGCGCAGGGCTACACCTTC | CASSLAWRAQGYTF
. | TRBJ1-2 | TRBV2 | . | TGTGCCAGCAGTGAAAATCGGACACCGTATGGCTACACCTTC | CASSENRTPYGYTF
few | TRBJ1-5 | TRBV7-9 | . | TGTGCCAGCAGCTTGGGGGCAGATCAGCCCCAGCATTTT | CASSLGADQPQHF
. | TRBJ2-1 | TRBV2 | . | TGTGCCAGCCTAGCCCTGGGATCCTACAATGAGCAGTTCTTC | CASLALGSYNEQFF
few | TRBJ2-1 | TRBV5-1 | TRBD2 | TGCGCCAGCAACCCCAGCGGGGTTTACAATGAGCAGTTCTTC | CASNPSGVYNEQFF
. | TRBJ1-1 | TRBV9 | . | TGTGCCAGCAGCGTAGTTGGGGGGGCGAACACTGAAGCTTTCTTT | CASSVVGGANTEAFF
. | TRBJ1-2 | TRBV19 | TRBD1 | TGTGCCAGTAGTATTAAGGCAGGGGGCCGTCTTGGCTACACCTTC | CASSIKAGGRLGYTF
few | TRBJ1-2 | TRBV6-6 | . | TGTGCCAGACAGGTTGCCTATGGCTACACCTTC | CARQVAYGYTF
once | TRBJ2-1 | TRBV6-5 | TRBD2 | TGTGCCAGCTCCTCGGAGCGGGGGGGGGAGCAGTTCTTC | CASSSERGGEQFF
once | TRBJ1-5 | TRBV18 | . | TGTGCCAGCTCACCACAGGAGAGTCGGTTGGGCAATCAGCCCCAGCATTTT | CASSPQESRLGNQPQHF
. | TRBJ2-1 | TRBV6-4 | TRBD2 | TGTGCCAGCAGTGACTCGATAGCGGGGGGGCACAATGAGCAGTTCTTC | CASSDSIAGGHNEQFF
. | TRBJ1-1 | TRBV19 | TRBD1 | TGTGCCAGTATCAACCCGGGACAGGGGAAAGCTTTCTTT | CASINPGQGKAFF
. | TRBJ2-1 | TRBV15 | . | TGTGCCACCAGCAGTGGAGGGGAAGACAATGAGCAGTTCTTC | CATSSGGEDNEQFF
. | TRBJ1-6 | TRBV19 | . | TGTGCCAGTAGAGAAAGGTGGGGCACTGATTCACCCCTCCACTTT | CASRERWGTDSPLHF
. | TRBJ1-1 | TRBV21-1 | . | TGTGCCAGCAGCAAAGTGGGACTAAGAGAAGCTTTCTTT | CASSKVGLREAFF
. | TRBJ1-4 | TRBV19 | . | TGTGCCAGTAGGCGGGGGAGGAATGAAAAACTGTTTTTT | CASRRGRNEKLFF
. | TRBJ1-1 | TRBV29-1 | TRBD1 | TGCAGCGTCCGGGACAGGGCCCTGAACACTGAAGCTTTCTTT | CSVRDRALNTEAFF
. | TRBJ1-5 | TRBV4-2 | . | TGTGCCAGCAGCCAAGACAGGGGCCGCAATCAGCCCCAGCATTTT | CASSQDRGRNQPQHF
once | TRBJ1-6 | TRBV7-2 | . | TGTGCCAGCAGCCCTGACGGGAATTCACCCCTCCACTTT | CASSPDGNSPLHF
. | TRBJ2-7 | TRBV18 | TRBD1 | TGTGCCAGCTCTTACCGGACAGGGTCCTACGAGCAGTACTTC | CASSYRTGSYEQYF
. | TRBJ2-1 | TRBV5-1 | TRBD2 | TGCGCCACGACTAGCGGGGGTGATTACAATGAGCAGTTCTTC | CATTSGGDYNEQFF
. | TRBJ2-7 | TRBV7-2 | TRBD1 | TGTGCCAGCAGCTTTAACAGGGGGCGATACGAGCAGTACTTC | CASSFNRGRYEQYF
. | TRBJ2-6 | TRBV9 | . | TGTGCCAGCAGCGTAGACCCCTCCTTCTACTCTGGGGCCAACGTCCTGACTTTC | CASSVDPSFYSGANVLTF
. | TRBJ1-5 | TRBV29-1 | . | TGCAGCGTTGAAGATCAAGACACCCCGGGACAGCCCCAGCATTTT | CSVEDQDTPGQPQHF
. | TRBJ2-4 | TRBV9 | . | TGTGCCAGCAGCGTAGGCTCAGGGACATATGGGAACATTCAGTACTTC | CASSVGSGTYGNIQYF
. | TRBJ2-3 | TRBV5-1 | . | TGCGCCAGCAGCCCACCGGTGTGGGGGGGCACAGATACGCAGTATTTT | CASSPPVWGGTDTQYF
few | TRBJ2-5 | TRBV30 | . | TGTGCCTGGAGTCGTCAGGGTCGAGAGACCCAGTACTTC | CAWSRQGRETQYF
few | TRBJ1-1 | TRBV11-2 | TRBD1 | TGTGCCAGCAGCGCACGACAGGGTGCGAACACTGAAGCTTTCTTT | CASSARQGANTEAFF
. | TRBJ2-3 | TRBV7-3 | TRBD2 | TGTGCCAGCAGCTTAGGCGGGGGGGCCAGAGATACGCAGTATTTT | CASSLGGGARDTQYF
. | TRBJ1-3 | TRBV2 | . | TGTGCCAGCAACCGACAGACTGGAAACACCATATATTTT | CASNRQTGNTIYF
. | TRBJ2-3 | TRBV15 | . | TGTGCCACCAGCAGAGACCTAGGACAAAATACGCAGTATTTT | CATSRDLGQNTQYF
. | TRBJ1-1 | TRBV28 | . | TGTGCCAGCACTTCCCCGGACGGAGGTTTTTCCGTATCGGGTGAAGCTTTCTTT | CASTSPDGGFSVSGEAFF
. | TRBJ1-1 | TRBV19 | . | TGTGCCAGTAGTATAGGGGGAGGTGAAGCTTTCTTT | CASSIGGGEAFF